The 14 T cell receptor beta chains listed next were all sequenced from one sample in a study of T cell responses to AZD1222 COVID-19 vaccine. The protocol was immunoSEQ multiplex PCR, while the TCRdb copy is restricted to in-frame clones and leaves out a portion. The repertoire has 120,000 or so clones, 92% of them found once; the top ten carry over 6.5%. The sample was peripheral blood, taken on day 0 of AZD1222 vaccination. All receptors come from an adult in good health.

The rearrangement links TRBV5-1 to TRBJ2-5; D unclear. CDR3 length equals 13 residues. Germline V gene sequence: CDR1 SGHRS, CDR2 YFSETQ. Trimming pared 2 bases from V and 5 bases from J, leaving 10 bases between. This CDR3 is CASSFSFSETQYF. DNA for the CDR3: TGCGCCAGCAGCTTTAGTTTTTCGGAGACCCAGTACTTC.

The chain combines TRBV7-9 with TRBJ2-1, with D possibly being TRBD2 (6 bases). This CDR3 has 15 residues. Germline CDR1 and CDR2: SEHNR and FQNEAQ (reference sequence). The V and J ends lost 0 bases and 4 bases respectively, with 10 bases between them. CDR3 sequence reads: CASSLALGGYNEQFF. DNA of the CDR3: TGTGCCAGCAGCTTAGCGCTTGGGGGGTACAATGAGCAGTTCTTC.

The J gene is TRBJ2-1, the V gene TRBV4-1; D perhaps matches TRBD1 (6 bases). The CDR3 totals 13 residues. V was shortened by 3 bases and J by 7 bases, with 10 bases between the two germline ends. CDR1 MGHRA and CDR2 YSYEKL come from the germline V gene. In DNA, the CDR3 is TGCGCCAGCAGCCACTTACAGGGAAATGAGCAGTTCTTC. It encodes CASSHLQGNEQFF.

The CDR3 spells CASSSRNRGTQYF. In nucleotides, the CDR3 is TGCGCCAGCAGCTCCCGGAATCGCGGTACGCAGTATTTT. This chain joins TRBV5-1 and TRBJ2-3, with D unclear. V lost 3 bases to trimming and J lost 8 bases, with 13 bases between them. CDR3 length: 13 residues. Germline V gene data show CDR1 as SGHRS and CDR2 as YFSETQ.

V and J are TRBV30 and TRBJ2-7; D might be TRBD2 (5 bases). Trimming removed 1 base at V and 0 bases at J, with 7 bases between. In germline, CDR1 is GTSNPN, CDR2 SVGIG (reference sequence). The CDR3 sequence is 13 residues long. The CDR3 reads CAWSGGGSYEQYF. The CDR3 DNA reads TGTGCCTGGAGTGGAGGAGGCTCCTACGAGCAGTACTTC.

The genes are TRBV5-1 and TRBJ2-1; TRBD2 is a possible D gene (5 bases). Trimming shortened V by 1 base and J by 10 bases, and 12 bases separated the two germline ends. Germline CDR1 is SGHRS and CDR2 is YFSETQ. CDR3 length: 13 amino acids. CDR3 region: CASSLHSRGEQFF. The CDR3 DNA sequence: TGCGCCAGCAGCTTGCACAGCCGAGGGGAGCAGTTCTTC.

The rearrangement uses TRBV28 and TRBJ1-1; 7 positions match TRBD1. The CDR3 consists of 12 residues. J was trimmed by 7 bases and V by 10 bases; bases with no gene match: 9. Germline V gene lookup returns CDR1 MDHEN and CDR2 SYDVKM. The DNA for the CDR3 is TGTGCCACCCGGCAGGGGGAATTTGAAGCTTTCTTT. This sequence encodes CATRQGEFEAFF.

The genes are TRBV5-1 and TRBJ1-2; a weak D match, TRBD1 (5 bases). The CDR3 sequence is 14 residues long. V lost 0 bases to trimming and J lost 4 bases, with 10 bases between them. Germline assignment: CDR1 SGHRS and CDR2 YFSETQ. The CDR3 bases are TGCGCCAGCAGCTTGGAAGGACAACTCTATGGCTACACCTTC. Translation: CASSLEGQLYGYTF.

The chain carries TRBV24-1 and TRBJ2-2; 7 positions match TRBD2. The CDR3 contains 17 residues. Germline trimming cut 4 bases from V and 0 bases from J; bases unmatched to any gene: 7. The V gene's germline CDR1 is KGHDR and CDR2 SFDVKD. In DNA form, the CDR3 reads TGTGCCACCAGTGACCCCGAGCGGGGACCGAACACCGGGGAGCTGTTTTTT. Protein product: CATSDPERGPNTGELFF.

The rearrangement links TRBV19 to TRBJ1-1; no firm D call. The V gene lost 5 bases and the J gene lost 5 bases, with 9 bases spanning the gap. CDR3 length equals 12 residues. CDR1 and CDR2 from the germline V gene are LNHDA and SQIVND (reference sequence). DNA for the CDR3: TGTGCCAGTAGTTTGGGGAGGACTGAAGCTTTCTTT. Amino acids: CASSLGRTEAFF.

The chain carries TRBV29-1 and TRBJ2-7, with 8 bases fitting TRBD1. This CDR3 is built from 14 residues. The junction had 9 bases not matched to a gene; V was cut back by 5 bases and J by 3 bases. In germline, CDR1 is SQVTM, CDR2 ANQGSEA. CDR3 sequence: CSVTDTDRVYEQYF. DNA for the CDR3: TGCAGCGTTACAGACACGGACAGGGTCTACGAGCAGTACTTC.

The chain employs TRBV6-2 or TRBV6-3 and TRBJ2-2; 7 nucleotides agree with TRBD1. Germline loops: CDR1 MNHEY, CDR2 SVGEGT. V lost 4 bases to trimming and J lost 1 base; unmatched junction nucleotides: 12. The CDR3 is made up of 18 amino acids. The CDR3 coding sequence is TGTGCCAGCAGTTCAGACAGGGTTTCCCTAAAGAACACCGGGGAGCTGTTTTTT. Translation: CASSSDRVSLKNTGELFF.

The genes are TRBV2 and TRBJ1-6, with D possibly TRBD1 on 6 matching bases. Between the trimmed V and J ends, which lost 6 bases and 10 bases, there was a span of 16 bases. CDR1 and CDR2 (germline): SNHLY, FYNNEI. This CDR3 spans 14 amino acids. CDR3 nucleotides: TGTGCCAGCAGGGGGGGGCTAAATGGGTCACCCCTCCACTTT. It codes for CASRGGLNGSPLHF.

This rearrangement joins TRBV6-5 to TRBJ1-5; no firm D call. Trimming left V 6 bases short and J 2 bases short, with 14 bases between. This CDR3 is built from 15 residues. The germline CDR1 and CDR2 sequences are MNHEY and SVGAGI. The CDR3 sequence is CASSPRPSGNQPQHF. CDR3 nucleotides: TGTGCCAGCAGCCCCCGCCCCAGCGGCAATCAGCCCCAGCATTTT.